The entry below gives a single TCR beta chain sequence along with its context. Preparation of the TCRbeta library was carried out with unique molecular identifiers. TCRdb processed the PCR reads anew with MiXCR; each CDR3 protein has one entry. The data contain about 580,000 distinct CDR3 sequences, roughly 23% of them singletons. This specimen belongs to a study of T-cell reconstitution after alpha-beta-depleted transplantation in children. CDR1 and CDR2 from the germline V gene are SGHRS and YFSETQ. The CDR3 is 13 amino acids. V lost 4 bases, J lost 5 bases, and 10 bases lay in between. Sequencing was performed on PBMCs, mostly from graft donor cells, taken 360 days after TCRalphabeta/CD19-depleted stem cell transplant. This chain links TRBV5-1 with TRBJ2-1; D unclear. The clonotype comes from a boy under two years old who had a stem cell transplant for acute myeloid leukemia, so the T cells may come from the graft donor. This CDR3 is CASSRTRNNEQFF. CDR3 DNA sequence: TGCGCCAGCAGCCGAACCCGGAACAATGAGCAGTTCTTC.